The present entry profiles one T cell receptor beta chain with its context. TCRdb processed the 5' RACE reads anew with MiXCR; each CDR3 protein has one entry. Of 100,000 to 150,000 distinct CDR3 sequences in the sample, approximately 17% were seen once. These data are taken from a study of T-cell memory formation after mild COVID-19. Sequencing input: PBMCs or a T cell subset sorted from them (not recorded which). This TCR derives from a man aged 18 to 29 who had mild COVID-19 (a few samples of this study predate the infection). Cell type and time point are not known.

The CDR3 loop reads CASLGVGTGELFF. The CDR3 DNA follows: TGTGCCAGCCTTGGTGTTGGCACCGGGGAGCTGTTTTTT. This rearrangement joins TRBV2 to TRBJ2-2; no clear D. Trimming cost V 8 bases and J 4 bases, with 11 bases left between them. Germline CDR1 and CDR2: SNHLY and FYNNEI. The CDR3 is 13 residues long.